The subject of this entry is one T cell receptor beta chain. V dropped 2 bases and J dropped 0 bases, with 26 bases sitting between them. Germline-derived CDR1 and CDR2 are SGHAT and FQNNGV. The CDR3 is made up of 21 amino acids. The data stem from a study of identical twins. Template switching added a universal primer site; cDNA carried unique molecular identifiers. TCRdb recomputed calls from the 5' RACE reads with MiXCR, one row per CDR3 protein. Here the sample spans about 450,000 distinct CDR3 sequences, around 20% being singletons. This sequence originates from a man aged 50 to 59 in good health. The chain carries TRBV11-2 and TRBJ2-1; TRBD1 is a possible D gene (6 bases). Specimen: naive T cells sorted from blood. Here the CDR3 DNA reads TGTGCCAGCAGCTTATATCAGGGGCTGCTGGTCAAGGCGGGCTCCTACAATGAGCAGTTCTTC. Its protein product is CASSLYQGLLVKAGSYNEQFF.